This passage covers 17 T cell receptor beta chains from one sample sequenced in a study of T cells in Graves' hyperthyroidism and ophthalmopathy. The TCR beta CDR3 regions underwent amplification using RNA transcripts as the source. HTBI primers were used for first-round RT-PCR of the TCR CDR3. One entry per CDR3 protein, called by TCRdb with MiXCR from the multiplex PCR reads. The data show about 380,000 distinct CDR3 sequences, less than 15% seen once. Sequenced input: blood. These receptors all stem from a man aged 30 to 45 with Graves' hyperthyroidism that later progressed to Graves' ophthalmopathy.

This chain links TRBV19 with TRBJ2-1; D uncertain. Per the germline V gene, CDR1 is LNHDA and CDR2 is SQIVND (reference sequence). The ends were cut back, 5 bases at V and 9 bases at J, with 17 bases in the middle. This CDR3 is built from 14 residues. The CDR3 DNA reads as TGTGCCAGTAGTGTAGCCGTCTTAAGTGGTGAGCAGTTCTTC. Amino acids: CASSVAVLSGEQFF.

This clonotype has at least ten counts. This rearrangement joins TRBV6-1 to TRBJ1-5, with 9 nucleotides matching TRBD1. The CDR3 covers 21 residues. Germline V gene lookup returns CDR1 MNHNS and CDR2 SASEGT. V shed 7 bases and J 3 bases; nucleotides not matched to a gene: 25. The CDR3 DNA is TGTGCCAGCAAACACCTGACGAGGGGACAGGGCCTTCCCTATTTCAATCAGCCCCAGCATTTT. Its translation: CASKHLTRGQGLPYFNQPQHF.

The chain combines TRBV6-2 or TRBV6-3 with TRBJ1-2; maybe TRBD1 (6 bases). Trimming left V 4 bases short and J 4 bases short, with 19 bases between. In germline, CDR1 is MNHEY, CDR2 SVGEGT. This CDR3 is 16 amino acids long. The DNA for the CDR3 is TGTGCCAGCAGTTCTCTACTAGCGGGGGCGGGCTATGGCTACACCTTC. Translation: CASSSLLAGAGYGYTF.

This clonotype occurred many times. This chain links TRBV30 with TRBJ1-3; 8 positions agree with TRBD1. Unmatched junction bases numbered 7, after V lost 3 bases and J lost 3 bases. Germline CDR1 GTSNPN, CDR2 SVGIG (reference sequence). The CDR3 runs 15 residues. The CDR3 nucleotides are TGTGCCTGGAGGGTGACAGGGGCAGGTGGAAACACCATATATTTT. This encodes CAWRVTGAGGNTIYF.

This clonotype was recorded at least ten times. The V call is TRBV13, the J call TRBJ1-2, with 7 bases aligning to TRBD1. The CDR3 is 16 amino acids. J gave up 4 bases and V 4 bases, and 12 bases lay outside the gene matches. Germline CDR1 and CDR2: PRHDT and FYEKMQ (reference sequence). CDR3 in DNA: TGTGCCAGCAGCTCTCGGAAGACAGGGCCACCCTATGGCTACACCTTC. This encodes CASSSRKTGPPYGYTF.

This clonotype was detected a few times. J is TRBJ1-1 and V is TRBV6-1; the match to TRBD1 covers 8 bases. The CDR3 is 15 amino acids. After removal of 7 bases from V and 6 bases from J, the junction contained 13 bases not matched to a gene. Germline V gene data show CDR1 as MNHNS and CDR2 as SASEGT. The CDR3 sequence: CASITPDRDVSEAFF. The CDR3 DNA is TGTGCCAGCATAACCCCGGACAGGGACGTCTCTGAAGCTTTCTTT.

The gene calls are TRBV25-1 and TRBJ2-1; no reliable D call. The CDR3 has 14 amino acids. V was cut by 0 bases and J by 4 bases, with 7 bases left in between. The germline V gene encodes CDR1 MGHDK and CDR2 SYGVNS. Written as DNA, the CDR3 is TGTGCCAGCAGTGAATATTGGACGTACAATGAGCAGTTCTTC. It is translated as CASSEYWTYNEQFF.

This clonotype was counted ten times or more. The V call is TRBV6-1, the J call TRBJ1-1; no clear D. CDR3 length equals 14 residues. V was shortened by 2 bases and J by 2 bases, with 9 bases between the two germline ends. Per the germline V gene, CDR1 is MNHNS and CDR2 is SASEGT. Here the CDR3 reads CASSEYGINTEAFF. CDR3 coding DNA: TGTGCCAGCAGTGAATATGGCATCAACACTGAAGCTTTCTTT.

This clonotype came up many times. The J gene is TRBJ1-1, the V gene TRBV10-1, with 8 nucleotides matching TRBD1. The V gene's germline CDR1 is WNHNN and CDR2 SYGVQD (reference sequence). The CDR3 loop spans 14 amino acids. The V segment lost 5 bases and the J segment 6 bases; nucleotides outside the gene matches: 8. The chain's CDR3 is CASSKDRANAEAFF. In DNA form, the CDR3 reads TGCGCCAGCAGTAAGGACAGGGCAAACGCTGAAGCTTTCTTT.

This clonotype has at least ten counts. The chain employs TRBV15 and TRBJ1-1, with D maybe TRBD1 (5 bases). Germline V lookup: CDR1 LNHNV, CDR2 YYDKDF (reference sequence). Trimming left V 5 bases short and J 4 bases short, with 14 bases between. The CDR3 sequence is 14 residues long. CDR3 sequence (DNA): TGTGCCACCAGCCCAGGGTTAACGGGCACTGAAGCTTTCTTT. It translates to CATSPGLTGTEAFF.

Many counts were recorded for this clonotype. The rearrangement uses TRBV12-3 or TRBV12-4 and TRBJ2-2, with unresolved D. The CDR3 covers 13 residues. V lost 7 bases, J lost 5 bases, and 11 bases lay in between. The CDR3 DNA sequence: TGTGCCAGCACCAACGGTCAGACCGGGGAGCTGTTTTTT. Translation gives CASTNGQTGELFF.

The genes are TRBV2 and TRBJ1-6; 7 bases fit TRBD1. The V gene end was trimmed by 7 bases and the J gene end by 4 bases; junction bases not matched to a gene: 7. Germline loops: CDR1 SNHLY, CDR2 FYNNEI. The CDR3 is 15 residues long. The CDR3 reads CASTSGTAYNSPLHF. The CDR3 DNA sequence: TGTGCCAGCACCTCGGGGACAGCGTATAATTCACCCCTCCACTTT.

This clonotype came up a few times. This chain connects TRBV28 to TRBJ2-1; 11 nucleotides align to TRBD1. The germline V gene has CDR1 MDHEN and CDR2 SYDVKM. The CDR3 runs 15 residues. Germline trimming cut 8 bases from V and 8 bases from J; bases unmatched to any gene: 11. The CDR3 DNA follows: TGTGCCAGCGCCTCCGGGACAGGGGGTTTACATGAGCAGTTCTTC. It codes for CASASGTGGLHEQFF. The variable domain in full, with the rest retrieved from reference TRBV28 and TRBJ2-1, is DVKVTQSSRYLVKRTGEKVFLECVQDMDHENMFWYRQDPGLGLRLIYFSYDVKMKEKGDIPEGYSVSREKKERFSLILESASTNQTSMYLCASASGTGGLHEQFFGPGTRLTVL.

This clonotype was seen many times. The gene calls are TRBV11-2 and TRBJ1-1; the D is unclear. The germline gives CDR1 SGHAT, CDR2 FQNNGV. The CDR3 has 13 residues. V was pared by 5 bases and J by 1 base, with 8 bases between. CDR3 loop: CASSNTANTEAFF. Here the CDR3 DNA reads TGTGCCAGCAGCAATACAGCGAACACTGAAGCTTTCTTT.

The chain has TRBV15 and TRBJ2-3, with D possibly being TRBD1 (6 bases). With 1 base removed from V and 2 bases from J, the gap between germline ends came to 7 bases. Germline V gene data show CDR1 as LNHNV and CDR2 as YYDKDF (reference sequence). The CDR3 loop spans 14 amino acids. The CDR3 DNA is TGTGCCACCAGCAGAGGGGGGCACACAGATACGCAGTATTTT. Its translation: CATSRGGHTDTQYF.

This clonotype showed up many times. The chain uses TRBV28 and TRBJ2-3, with 8 nucleotides matching TRBD1. Per germline, CDR1 MDHEN and CDR2 SYDVKM. With V trimmed by 4 bases and J by 3 bases, 6 bases remained unmatched. This CDR3 comprises 15 residues. CDR3 sequence: CASSYNRGLTDTQYF. The CDR3 DNA sequence: TGTGCCAGCAGTTACAACAGGGGGTTAACAGATACGCAGTATTTT.

A word on this clonotype: The junction shows a germline mismatch at one end, possibly a read error. The chain combines TRBV28 with TRBJ1-1; D unresolved. CDR3 size: 15 residues. Germline V gene sequence: CDR1 MDHEN, CDR2 SYDVKM. This CDR3 is CAGSLEFTLNTEAFF. The CDR3 region has the DNA TGTGCCGGCAGTTTGGAATTCACCCTGAACACTGAAGCTTTCTTT.